These 28 T cell receptor beta chains came from one sample sequenced in a study of T cell repertoires in cytomegalovirus infection (dated by TCRdb to between 2018 and 2021). Their antigens remain unidentified. In the paper's terms, the treatment or condition label means: in vitro stimulation with specific CMV peptide epitopes to enrich CMV-specific T cells. TCRdb shows the sequencer as Illumina HiSeq 1500. TCRdb ran its own pipeline on the public reads, namely fastp trimming at Q25 and MiXCR clone calling, and kept in-frame beta chains. Rows with a matching CDR3 protein are joined into one entry that keeps the most common DNA and genes. This sample lists about 890,000 distinct CDR3 sequences; roughly 31% were detected once. The top ten clonotypes cover 13% of the sample. The sequences come from cultured CD8+ T cells from PBMCs, collected from culture after CMV antigen stimulation. Receptors were obtained from a human donor in good health (CMV status not recorded). Some clones in this sample may be carry-over from other donors' samples.

This clonotype was seen a single time. The chain links TRBV6-5 to TRBJ2-2, with unresolved D. The ends were cut back, 1 base at V and 3 bases at J, with 9 bases in the middle. There are 15 residues in the CDR3. The germline CDR1 and CDR2 sequences are MNHEY and SVGAGI. CDR3 sequence (DNA): TGTGCCAGCAGTTACTACGAGAGCTACACCGGGGAGCTGTTTTTT. Amino acids: CASSYYESYTGELFF.

This rearrangement joins TRBV4-1 to TRBJ2-2; TRBD1 is a possible D gene (5 bases). CDR3 length equals 15 residues. V gave up 1 base and J gave up 1 base, with 7 bases separating them. Germline values: CDR1 MGHRA, CDR2 YSYEKL. This CDR3 reads CASSQADRNTGELFF. CDR3 nucleotide sequence: TGCGCCAGCAGCCAAGCTGACAGGAACACCGGGGAGCTGTTTTTT.

The J gene is TRBJ2-2, the V gene TRBV12-3 or TRBV12-4; 7 bases align to TRBD1. CDR3 size: 15 residues. V was pared by 5 bases and J by 4 bases, with 7 bases of the junction left unmatched. The CDR3 protein is CASSPVDRVTGELFF. The CDR3 DNA reads TGTGCCAGCAGTCCGGTAGACAGGGTCACCGGGGAGCTGTTTTTT.

This clonotype was counted a few times. The chain combines TRBV19 with TRBJ1-1; D possibly corresponds to TRBD1 (6 bases). The CDR3 contains 13 residues. Trimming left V 9 bases short and J 0 bases short, with 11 bases between. From germline, CDR1 is LNHDA and CDR2 SQIVND (reference sequence). CDR3 region: CASRQELNTEAFF. The DNA for the CDR3 is TGTGCCAGCCGACAGGAATTGAACACTGAAGCTTTCTTT.

The rearrangement links TRBV6-1 to TRBJ2-1, with TRBD2 as a possible D gene (6 bases). V was trimmed by 8 bases and J by 3 bases, leaving 14 bases between them. Germline assignment: CDR1 MNHNS and CDR2 SASEGT. The CDR3 runs 14 residues. The CDR3 is CASDVGGFYNEQFF. CDR3 nucleotide sequence: TGTGCCAGCGATGTAGGAGGGTTCTACAATGAGCAGTTCTTC.

This chain connects TRBV19 to TRBJ2-1; tentative D call: TRBD2 (6 bases). With 6 bases removed from V and 3 bases from J, the gap between germline ends came to 12 bases. The CDR3 has 14 amino acids. Germline-derived CDR1 and CDR2 are LNHDA and SQIVND (reference sequence). The CDR3 bases are TGTGCCAGTAGGACCGACGGGGGCTACAATGAGCAGTTCTTC. It encodes CASRTDGGYNEQFF.

V and J are TRBV18 and TRBJ2-7; D is ambiguous. CDR1 KGHSH and CDR2 LQKENI come from the germline V gene. The CDR3 sequence is 13 residues long. With 2 bases removed from V and 5 bases from J, the gap between germline ends came to 10 bases. The CDR3 nucleotides are TGTGCCAGCTCACCATCCCGACGGCACGAGCAGTACTTC. Translation: CASSPSRRHEQYF.

This clonotype was observed a handful of times. The chain combines TRBV6-5 with TRBJ2-1; maybe TRBD2 (5 bases). This CDR3 has 15 residues. Germline CDR1 is MNHEY and CDR2 is SVGAGI. V lost 7 bases, J lost 4 bases, and 17 bases lay in between. CDR3 bases: TGTGCCAGCACCCTCTCCAGCGGACCTTACAATGAGCAGTTCTTC. It encodes CASTLSSGPYNEQFF.

This clonotype was picked up many times. V gene TRBV7-8 combines with J gene TRBJ2-7, with TRBD1 as a possible D gene (6 bases). The V gene lost 1 base and the J gene lost 3 bases, with 7 bases spanning the gap. The CDR3 covers 13 residues. CDR1 and CDR2 (germline): SGHVS, FQNEAQ. The CDR3 bases are TGTGCCAGCAGCTTAGGGGGGCTCTACGAGCAGTACGTC. The encoded protein is CASSLGGLYEQYV.

The chain is built from TRBV7-6 and TRBJ2-7; 10 nucleotides align to TRBD1. The CDR3 consists of 18 residues. With V trimmed by 0 bases and J by 5 bases, 13 bases remained unmatched. Per germline, CDR1 SGHVS and CDR2 FNYEAQ. In nucleotides, the CDR3 is TGTGCCAGCAGCTTAGCGATCGGGCGAGGGACAGGGGTCGACGAGCAGTACTTC. Amino acids: CASSLAIGRGTGVDEQYF.

The chain employs TRBV6-2 or TRBV6-3 and TRBJ1-5; no reliable D call. CDR1 is MNHEY, CDR2 SVGEGT, per germline. Trimming shortened V by 2 bases and J by 0 bases, and 8 bases separated the two germline ends. The CDR3 is 15 residues long. The CDR3 DNA reads TGTGCCAGCAGTTACGAAGGCTTTAGCAATCAGCCCCAGCATTTT. It encodes CASSYEGFSNQPQHF.

In this sample, this clonotype turned up a few times. The chain employs TRBV7-8 and TRBJ2-7; D call uncertain. The V gene lost 4 bases and the J gene lost 4 bases, with 11 bases spanning the gap. The CDR3 has 13 amino acids. Germline lookup yields CDR1 SGHVS and CDR2 FQNEAQ. For the CDR3, the DNA is TGTGCCAGCAGCTCACATCAATCTTACGAGCAGTACGTC. Its translation is CASSSHQSYEQYV.

Only a few counts were recorded for this clonotype. The V and J genes are TRBV7-9 and TRBJ2-7; D assignment may be TRBD1 or TRBD2 (5 bases each). The V and J ends lost 5 bases and 5 bases respectively, with 16 bases between them. Per the germline V gene, CDR1 is SEHNR and CDR2 is FQNEAQ (reference sequence). This CDR3 region has 14 residues. The CDR3: CASSPPRGADEQYF. The CDR3 nucleotides read TGTGCCAGCAGCCCTCCTCGGGGCGCCGACGAGCAGTACTTC.

The chain couples TRBV2 to TRBJ2-5; 9 positions agree with TRBD2. The CDR3 sequence is 14 residues long. Per germline, CDR1 SNHLY and CDR2 FYNNEI. V lost 9 bases and J lost 0; bases outside the gene matches: 5. CDR3 sequence reads: CASESGGYQETQYF. The CDR3 DNA reads TGTGCCAGTGAGAGCGGGGGGTACCAAGAGACCCAGTACTTC. Full variable domain (missing parts from reference TRBV2 and TRBJ2-5): EPEVTQTPSHQVTQMGQEVILRCVPISNHLYFYWYRQILGQKVEFLVSFYNNEISEKSEIFDDQFSVERPDGSNFTLKIRSTKLEDSAMYFCASESGGYQETQYFGPGTRLLVL.

This clonotype was detected many times. This rearrangement joins TRBV7-2 to TRBJ2-1, with D uncertain. Germline assignment: CDR1 SGHTA and CDR2 FQGNSA. CDR3 length equals 17 residues. V lost 2 bases and J 2 bases, leaving 16 bases between the germline ends. CDR3 residues: CASSLLPGASPYNEQFF. The CDR3 DNA reads as TGTGCCAGCAGCTTACTTCCTGGAGCCAGCCCCTACAATGAGCAGTTCTTC.

This clonotype was picked up many times. The chain uses TRBV7-2 and TRBJ2-5, with D possibly TRBD1 on 6 matching bases. This CDR3 is 16 amino acids long. The germline V gene has CDR1 SGHTA and CDR2 FQGNSA. Trimming left V 4 bases short and J 5 bases short, with 20 bases between. Here the CDR3 reads CASSSPGTSELETQYF. CDR3 bases: TGTGCCAGCAGCTCCCCAGGGACAAGTGAATTGGAGACCCAGTACTTC.

Regarding this clonotype: No conserved phenylalanine or tryptophan ends this CDR3, so it is likely a read error. The CDR3 region is CASSSPGVGADTQYS. CDR3 coding DNA: TGTGCCAGCAGTTCCCCAGGGGTTGGCGCAGATACGCAGTATTCT. This chain connects TRBV6-5 to TRBJ2-3; TRBD1 might be the D (6 bases). V shed 4 bases and J shed 4 bases, with 15 bases lying between them. CDR3 length equals 15 residues. CDR1 MNHEY and CDR2 SVGAGI come from the germline V gene.

This clonotype was observed at least ten times. This chain connects TRBV7-2 to TRBJ2-7, with TRBD2 matching over 7 bases. From germline, CDR1 is SGHTA and CDR2 FQGNSA. V shed 1 base and J 3 bases; nucleotides not matched to a gene: 6. The CDR3 runs 15 residues. The CDR3 nucleotides read TGTGCCAGCAGCTTAGGAGGAGGGGAGGGCTACGAGCAGTACGTC. Protein: CASSLGGGEGYEQYV.

The CDR3 reads CASGFGDYEQYF. The CDR3 DNA follows: TGTGCTAGTGGTTTTGGAGACTACGAGCAGTACTTC. This chain joins TRBV12-5 and TRBJ2-7; D is undetermined. CDR3 length: 12 amino acids. Trimming removed 3 bases from V and 3 bases from J, with 6 bases in between. Germline loops: CDR1 LGHNT, CDR2 FRNRAP.

This clonotype was seen ten or more times. This sequence joins TRBV6-1 and TRBJ2-7; unclear D gene. CDR3 length: 13 residues. Between the trimmed V and J ends, which lost 2 bases and 2 bases, there was a span of 7 bases. Per the germline V gene, CDR1 is MNHNS and CDR2 is SASEGT. The chain's CDR3 is CASSELPAYEQYV. The CDR3 nucleotides read TGTGCCAGCAGTGAACTTCCGGCCTACGAGCAGTACGTC.

This clonotype showed up many times. The chain carries TRBV7-9 and TRBJ1-1; D perhaps matches TRBD1 (5 bases). V shed 4 bases and J shed 3 bases, with 18 bases lying between them. This CDR3 contains 16 residues. Germline V CDR1 and CDR2: SEHNR, FQNEAQ (reference sequence). This CDR3 reads CASSWTPGKPYTEAFF. The CDR3 region has the DNA TGTGCCAGCAGCTGGACACCGGGAAAGCCTTACACTGAAGCTTTCTTT.

This clonotype was seen ten or more times. The rearrangement links TRBV7-9 to TRBJ2-3, with D uncertain. This CDR3 comprises 10 residues. Between the trimmed V and J ends, which lost 8 bases and 6 bases, there was a span of 6 bases. Per germline, CDR1 SEHNR and CDR2 FQNEAQ (reference sequence). CDR3 sequence: CASVADTQYF. CDR3 in DNA: TGTGCCAGCGTAGCTGATACGCAGTATTTT.

A few counts support this clonotype. The gene calls are TRBV2 and TRBJ2-3; 7 bases map to TRBD1. The junction had 6 bases not matched to a gene; V was cut back by 6 bases and J by 0 bases. The CDR3 sequence is 15 residues long. Germline lookup yields CDR1 SNHLY and CDR2 FYNNEI. CDR3 in DNA: TGTGCCAGCAGGGGCGGACAGGTTAGCACAGATACGCAGTATTTT. As protein: CASRGGQVSTDTQYF. Full variable domain (remainder filled in from reference TRBV2 and TRBJ2-3): EPEVTQTPSHQVTQMGQEVILRCVPISNHLYFYWYRQILGQKVEFLVSFYNNEISEKSEIFDDQFSVERPDGSNFTLKIRSTKLEDSAMYFCASRGGQVSTDTQYFGPGTRLTVL.

The rearrangement links TRBV10-3 to TRBJ2-7; 7 nucleotides agree with TRBD2. CDR1 is ENHRY, CDR2 SYGVKD, per germline. This CDR3 comprises 13 residues. Unmatched junction bases numbered 3, after V lost 3 bases and J lost 4 bases. CDR3 DNA sequence: TGTGCCATCAGTGATCCGGGGGGTTACGAGCAGTACGTC. This sequence encodes CAISDPGGYEQYV.

The chain carries TRBV4-3 and TRBJ2-3; 14 bases match TRBD2. CDR3 length: 18 amino acids. The ends lost 0 bases at V and 2 bases at J; junction bases unmatched: 4. Germline assignment: CDR1 LGHNA and CDR2 YSLEER. This chain's CDR3 is CASSQDPTSGGVTDTQYF. The CDR3, as DNA: TGCGCCAGCAGCCAAGATCCGACTAGCGGGGGGGTCACAGATACGCAGTATTTT.

The chain combines TRBV27 with TRBJ2-2, with 11 bases that match TRBD1. The J segment lost 5 bases and the V segment lost 10 bases, leaving 6 bases of the junction unmatched. The germline CDR1 and CDR2 sequences are MNHEY and SMNVEV (reference sequence). The CDR3 sequence is 14 residues long. CDR3 sequence reads: CATRDRGWTGELFF. The CDR3 region has the DNA TGTGCCACCCGGGACAGGGGGTGGACCGGGGAGCTGTTTTTT.

This clonotype was counted between two and nine times. The chain employs TRBV25-1 and TRBJ1-2, with D uncertain. The ends were cut back, 5 bases at V and 5 bases at J, with 6 bases in the middle. This CDR3 spans 11 amino acids. Germline V gene sequence: CDR1 MGHDK, CDR2 SYGVNS. The CDR3 DNA is TGTGCCAGCAGTCACACATATGGCTACACCTTC. Its translation: CASSHTYGYTF.

This clonotype was found many times. The chain has TRBV10-1 and TRBJ1-1; D is undetermined. The CDR3 contains 15 residues. Germline CDR1 and CDR2: WNHNN and SYGVQD (reference sequence). V lost 0 bases and J 1 base, leaving 9 bases between the germline ends. The CDR3: CASSESGLGNTEAFF. The DNA of the CDR3 is TGCGCCAGCAGTGAGTCCGGGTTGGGGAACACTGAAGCTTTCTTT.